This entry lists 9 T cell receptor beta chains sequenced from one sample in a study of blood T cell repertoires in COVID-19. Data came from immunoSEQ multiplex PCR; TCRdb stores just in-frame clones and leaves some out. This sample has 45,000 to 60,000 clones, with about 89% found just once. The sample was peripheral blood. These receptors all stem from a human donor in a cohort sampled during active COVID-19.

V and J are TRBV11-3 and TRBJ2-1, with TRBD1 matching over 7 bases. The J segment lost 3 bases and the V segment lost 2 bases, leaving 7 bases of the junction unmatched. Germline assignment: CDR1 SGHNT and CDR2 YENEEA. The CDR3 sequence is 16 residues long. The CDR3 loop reads CASSLFGTELYNEQFF. The CDR3 DNA is TGTGCCAGCAGCTTATTTGGGACAGAACTCTACAATGAGCAGTTCTTC. The variable domain in full, completed from reference TRBV11-3 and TRBJ2-1, reads EAGVVQSPRYKIIEKKQPVAFWCNPISGHNTLYWYLQNLGQGPELLIRYENEEAVDDSQLPKDRFSAERLKGVDSTLKIQPAELGDSAVYLCASSLFGTELYNEQFFGPGTRLTVL.

J is TRBJ2-6 and V is TRBV7-2; 11 nucleotides line up with TRBD1. CDR3 length equals 17 residues. V dropped 4 bases and J dropped 2; count of bases not matched to a gene: 4. CDR1 and CDR2 from the germline V gene are SGHTA and FQGNSA. DNA of the CDR3: TGTGCCAGCAGCTCCTCGGGACAGGGGGCTGGGGCCAACGTCCTGACTTTC. It encodes CASSSSGQGAGANVLTF.

CDR3 sequence (DNA): TGTGCCAGCAGCCAAGACGGACAGGGTAGGGAAAAACTGTTTTTT. Amino acids: CASSQDGQGREKLFF. V gene TRBV3-1 (or the pseudogene TRBV3-2) combines with J gene TRBJ1-4; 8 bases match TRBD1. The CDR3 runs 15 residues. The germline V gene has CDR1 LGHDT and CDR2 YNNKEL (reference sequence). Unmatched junction bases numbered 5, after V lost 0 bases and J lost 8 bases.

This rearrangement joins TRBV7-3 to TRBJ2-7, with 10 nucleotides matching TRBD2. The CDR3 runs 15 residues. Germline V gene lookup returns CDR1 SGHTA and CDR2 FQGTGA. Losses at the gene ends were 3 bases for V and 6 bases for J; bases not matched to a gene: 8. CDR3 nucleotide sequence: TGTGCCAGCAGCTTGGCCCTAGCGGGAGAAGGCGAGCAGTACTTC. This translates into CASSLALAGEGEQYF.

The chain has TRBV18 and TRBJ1-1; tentative D call: TRBD1 (6 bases). V was cut by 4 bases and J by 0 bases, with 15 bases left in between. The CDR3 is 16 residues long. Germline V CDR1 and CDR2: KGHSH, LQKENI. The CDR3 is CASSLAAGAMNTEAFF. The CDR3 coding sequence is TGTGCCAGCTCACTCGCGGCAGGGGCTATGAACACTGAAGCTTTCTTT. The full variable domain, rest sourced from reference TRBV18 and TRBJ1-1, is NAGVMQNPRHLVRRRGQEARLRCSPMKGHSHVYWYRQLPEEGLKFMVYLQKENIIDESGMPKERFSAEFPKEGPSILRIQQVVRGDSAAYFCASSLAAGAMNTEAFFGQGTRLTVV.

The chain has TRBV3-1 (or the pseudogene TRBV3-2) and TRBJ2-7, with TRBD1 matching 7 bases. Trimming removed 4 bases from V and 1 base from J; junction bases left unmatched: 7. CDR1 and CDR2 (germline): LGHDT, YNNKEL (reference sequence). The CDR3 runs 15 residues. The CDR3 here is CASSLRGTASYEQYF. CDR3 nucleotides: TGTGCCAGCAGCCTGCGTGGGACAGCATCCTACGAGCAGTACTTC.

The chain carries TRBV4-3 and TRBJ1-3, with a weak D call TRBD1 (5 bases). From germline, CDR1 is LGHNA and CDR2 YSLEER. CDR3 length: 16 amino acids. V was clipped by 2 bases and J by 0 bases, with 11 bases between them. The CDR3 protein is CASSQSTTDSGNTIYF. The CDR3 DNA is TGCGCCAGCAGCCAATCAACGACAGACTCTGGAAACACCATATATTTT.

This chain links TRBV3-1 (or the pseudogene TRBV3-2) with TRBJ2-7; tentatively, D is TRBD1 (5 bases). Germline CDR1 and CDR2: LGHDT and YNNKEL (reference sequence). V gave up 6 bases and J gave up 4 bases, with 16 bases separating them. The length of the CDR3 is 14 residues. CDR3 DNA: TGTGCCAGCAGTCTGACAGTCTCTAGTTACGAGCAGTACTTC. It codes for CASSLTVSSYEQYF.

The J gene is TRBJ2-2, the V gene TRBV5-1; 12 positions agree with TRBD1. The CDR3 loop spans 16 amino acids. Germline V CDR1 and CDR2: SGHRS, YFSETQ. The junction had 6 bases not matched to a gene; V was cut back by 4 bases and J by 5 bases. The CDR3 spells CASSAGTGGGTGELFF. The CDR3 region has the DNA TGCGCCAGCAGCGCTGGGACAGGGGGCGGTACCGGGGAGCTGTTTTTT.